The entry below describes one T cell receptor beta chain. Its antigen is unknown. It has no much larger one-base neighbor in the sample; base qualities were not kept. These data come from a study of Graves' ophthalmopathy and Graves' hyperthyroidism (dated by TCRdb to the late 2010s). With regard to the full study: Peripheral blood was collected at initial diagnosis, before any treatment. To tell Graves' ophthalmopathy apart from Graves' hyperthyroidism, and to predict which patients would progress to ophthalmopathy, the study relied on TCR beta repertoire signatures. In total, approximately 130 blood samples were TCR-sequenced: around 42 ophthalmopathy, under 85 hyperthyroidism and some 17 hyperthyroidism-to-ophthalmopathy patients. A discovery set of 90 to 100 patients (43 ophthalmopathy, some 58 stable hyperthyroidism) was enrolled to explore V-J signatures distinguishing ophthalmopathy from hyperthyroidism. The independent validation cohort included under 20 hyperthyroidism patients plus 17 patients who later progressed from hyperthyroidism to ophthalmopathy. In roughly 6 hyperthyroidism patients, the T-cell repertoire of thyroid tissue was compared with the T-cell repertoire of blood. After sampling, hyperthyroidism patients received methimazole starting at 30 mg daily, and ophthalmopathy patients received high-dose intravenous methylprednisolone. The approximately 97 discovery patients were randomly divided into training and test sets at a 7:3 ratio. Findings and caveats that apply to the study as a whole: Most expanded thyroid clonotypes with frequency above 0.001 were also detected in blood, suggesting blood repertoires may reflect the thyroid immune response. No statistical method was used to set the sample size in advance, and the investigators knew which group each participant was assigned to. Ophthalmopathy was separated from stable hyperthyroidism by the 13-signature model with around 88% sensitivity and less than 82% specificity in cross-validation and with 80%/75% in the test set. In validation, the model predicted ophthalmopathy progression with about 70% sensitivity and approximately 72% specificity; 12 predicted patients were CT-confirmed with GO in a median of approximately 6.5 months.

For repertoire sequencing, TCR beta CDR3 regions were amplified from RNA transcripts. The first round of RT-PCR was done with HTBI primers and the Qiagen OneStep RT-PCR kit, and was followed by a second round of multiplex PCR, then size selection and purification. Libraries were sequenced on an Illumina HiSeq2000 using paired-end 100 bp reads. In the source study's methods: SOAPnuke was used to process the reads, removing any read that contained adapters or uncalled bases, had a mean Phred below 15, or lacked an exact match to the constant primer or identifier. COPE v1.2.5 was used to merge high-quality paired reads. Each unique nucleotide sequence was defined as a clonotype, and clonotypes were aligned to IMGT TRB V, D and J references with MiTCR v1.1. Analysis was restricted to V-J combinations with a frequency above 0.0001, which covered roughly 99% of repertoires. For each V-J combination, a TCR clonal expansion and chaos score was defined as the ratio of F50 clonal expansion to chaos observed in the TCRdist matrix. Features were reduced by Welch's t-statistics and random forest to around 14 V-J combinations, which fed a naive Bayes classifier. The Morisita-Horn index was used to measure how similar the thyroid and blood repertoires were. In-frame beta chains were kept once TCRdb had trimmed the public reads at Q25 with fastp and called clones with MiXCR. Here each entry gathers all rows of one CDR3 protein and keeps the most common genes and DNA. Clone size and V and J calls follow TCRdb, not the original study. The sample table records under 200,000 distinct CDR3 sequences; roughly 37% of these occur just once. The ten most abundant clones make up around 5.8% of the sample.

From a lookup of the germline V gene, CDR1 and CDR2 are MDHEN and SYDVKM. At the junction V is shortened by 5 bases and J by 12 bases, with 14 bases in between. The CDR3 sequence holds 12 residues, the cysteine and phenylalanine included. Of the read, only the CDR3 DNA is kept; its 36 bases are in frame from base 1. Ophthalmopathy patients had moderately to severely active disease, Clinical Activity Score of at least 3, NOSPECS grade of at least 4, and disease duration under 3 months. Patients were excluded if they had other autoimmune diseases, uncontrolled infections, pregnancy or lactation. Clinical symptoms, serum thyroxine, TRAb, thyroid ultrasound and orbital computed tomography were used for diagnosis. Ficoll-Paque density gradient centrifugation was used to isolate PBMCs from 8.5 to 10 ml of fresh peripheral blood. Trizol reagent was used to extract the total RNA, and its quality was then checked on an Agilent 2100 Bioanalyzer.

The receptor's source is a woman in her 40s with Graves' ophthalmopathy. Donor details come from another sample of the same person, matched by shared clones. The chain uses TRBV28 and TRBJ1-5; confidence is insufficient to name the D gene. The sample was peripheral blood. The sequenced DNA: TGTGCCAGCAGTCCATCCGACGGCTACCAGCATTTT. This yields the protein CASSPSDGYQHF.